The 22 T cell receptor beta chains reported below all come from one sample, sequenced in a study of CD8 T cells in Susac syndrome. With random hexamers, reverse transcription was performed on roughly 0.45 to 1 ug of RNA. TCRdb ran MiXCR on the immunoSEQ multiplex PCR reads and lists one entry per CDR3 protein. The data contain roughly 220,000 distinct CDR3 sequences, about 95% of them singletons. Sample: CD4+ T cells from PBMCs. The receptors shown here come from a human donor with Susac syndrome.

This clonotype has just a few counts. The rearrangement joins TRBV7-8 to TRBJ2-7; 9 bases align to TRBD2. This CDR3 is built from 13 residues. Germline V gene lookup returns CDR1 SGHVS and CDR2 FQNEAQ. V was clipped by 3 bases and J by 3 bases; unmatched bases: 0. The CDR3 bases are TGTGCCAGCAGCTTTAGCGGGGGCTACGAGCAGTACTTC. Translation: CASSFSGGYEQYF.

The CDR3 is CASSLSGAGNEQFF. As DNA, the CDR3 is TGTGCCAGCAGCTTGAGCGGGGCAGGGAATGAGCAGTTCTTC. V gene TRBV5-6 combines with J gene TRBJ2-1; 7 bases are shared with TRBD2. V gave up 1 base and J gave up 7 bases; unmatched junction bases: 5. This CDR3 is 14 amino acids long. Germline V gene lookup returns CDR1 SGHDT and CDR2 YYEEEE.

The CDR3 nucleotides are TGTGCCAGCAGCGGCACGACTAGCGGGGCAACTCAGTTCTTC. Protein: CASSGTTSGATQFF. This chain uses TRBV9 with TRBJ2-1, with 11 bases that match TRBD2. The CDR3 is made up of 14 amino acids. V trimming: 3 bases; J trimming: 13 bases; junction bases outside the gene matches: 9. From germline, CDR1 is SGDLS and CDR2 YYNGEE.

The gene calls are TRBV29-1 and TRBJ1-1; 8 bases are a match to TRBD1. Per germline, CDR1 SQVTM and CDR2 ANQGSEA. J was trimmed by 5 bases and V by 3 bases; bases with no gene match: 11. The CDR3 loop spans 15 amino acids. The CDR3, as DNA: TGCAGCGTTGAGCTTTTACAGGGGGTGAGGACTGAAGCTTTCTTT. Amino acids: CSVELLQGVRTEAFF.

The chain is built from TRBV9 and TRBJ1-1; D unclear. The V and J ends lost 0 bases and 5 bases respectively, with 11 bases between them. The CDR3 contains 14 residues. CDR1 is SGDLS, CDR2 YYNGEE, per germline. This CDR3 is CASSVDGTGTEAFF. CDR3 nucleotides: TGTGCCAGCAGCGTAGACGGAACGGGAACTGAAGCTTTCTTT.

V gene TRBV7-6 combines with J gene TRBJ1-4, with D possibly matching TRBD1 (5 bases). In germline, CDR1 is SGHVS, CDR2 FNYEAQ. The CDR3 length is 14 residues. V lost 5 bases, J lost 5 bases, and 12 bases lay in between. This chain's CDR3 is CASSPGGGNEKLFF. The CDR3 bases are TGTGCCAGCAGCCCTGGGGGGGGGAATGAAAAACTGTTTTTT.

Turning to this clonotype: An end of the junction differs from the germline gene, which may be a read error. The genes are TRBV7-9 and TRBJ2-1; D ambiguous. CDR1 is SEHNR and CDR2 is FQNEAQ in the germline V gene (reference sequence). CDR3 length: 11 amino acids. The CDR3 sequence is CASSLRNPLVF. The CDR3 region has the DNA TGTGCCAGCAGTCTCCGGAACCCTCTGGTCTTC. The whole variable domain, filled in from reference TRBV7-9 and TRBJ2-1, reads DTGVSQNPRHKITKRGQNVTFRCDPISEHNRLYWYRQTLGQGPEFLTYFQNEAQLEKSRLLSDRFSAERPKGSFSTLEIQRTEQGDSAMYLCASSLRNPLVFGPGTRLTVL.

This sequence joins TRBV19 and TRBJ2-2; perhaps D is TRBD1 or TRBD2 (6 bases each). The germline V and J ends were trimmed by 1 base and 0 bases, with 9 bases remaining between them. The CDR3 consists of 16 residues. CDR1 is LNHDA and CDR2 is SQIVND in the germline V gene (reference sequence). The DNA of the CDR3 is TGTGCCAGTAGTATAGCGGGGGCCGCGAACACCGGGGAGCTGTTTTTT. It yields the protein CASSIAGAANTGELFF.

The gene calls are TRBV30 and TRBJ2-2; 9 bases agree with TRBD1. This CDR3 has 17 residues. In germline, CDR1 is GTSNPN, CDR2 SVGIG (reference sequence). J lost 7 bases, V lost 3 bases, and 15 bases had no gene match. Written as DNA, the CDR3 is TGTGCCTGGAGCCCCGTTTGGGCAGGGGGACAGGGCGGGGAGCTGTTTTTT. Protein sequence: CAWSPVWAGGQGGELFF.

The genes are TRBV20-1 and TRBJ2-7, with D perhaps TRBD1 (6 bases). Trimming stripped 0 bases from V and 1 base from J, with 13 bases between. CDR1 is DFQATT and CDR2 is SNEGSKA in the germline V gene (reference sequence). CDR3 length: 15 residues. CDR3 protein: CSARDGKGESYEQYF. DNA for the CDR3: TGCAGTGCTAGAGATGGGAAGGGGGAGTCCTACGAGCAGTACTTC.

This rearrangement joins TRBV12-3 or TRBV12-4 to TRBJ2-4; no clear D gene. Trimming removed 6 bases from V and 9 bases from J, with 18 bases in between. The CDR3 length is 14 residues. CDR3 region: CASSPLASAGIQYF. The CDR3 coding sequence is TGTGCCAGCAGCCCCCTTGCGTCCGCCGGCATTCAGTACTTC.

The chain carries TRBV9 and TRBJ1-1; 7 bases map to TRBD1. J lost 4 bases, V lost 4 bases, and 7 bases had no gene match. Per the germline V gene, CDR1 is SGDLS and CDR2 is YYNGEE. The CDR3 has 14 residues. The CDR3 protein is CASSLRQGGTEAFF. In DNA form, the CDR3 reads TGTGCCAGCAGCCTAAGACAGGGAGGCACTGAAGCTTTCTTT.

The V call is TRBV19, the J call TRBJ1-2, with 9 nucleotides matching TRBD1. CDR1 LNHDA and CDR2 SQIVND come from the germline V gene (reference sequence). Trimming removed 7 bases from V and 6 bases from J; junction bases left unmatched: 9. CDR3 length equals 14 residues. CDR3 DNA: TGTGCCAGTAACGCCCGGACAGGGGCTGATGGCTACACCTTC. This sequence encodes CASNARTGADGYTF.

This clonotype has a single count. The chain employs TRBV9 and TRBJ1-5; TRBD1 aligns across 7 bases. This CDR3 is built from 14 residues. The germline CDR1 and CDR2 sequences are SGDLS and YYNGEE. With V trimmed by 0 bases and J by 7 bases, 4 bases remained unmatched. The CDR3 coding sequence is TGTGCCAGCAGCGTAGGAGACAGGGACCAGCCCCAGCATTTT. Amino acid sequence: CASSVGDRDQPQHF.

The V and J genes are TRBV6-5 and TRBJ2-3; D tentatively fits TRBD1 or TRBD2 (6 bases each). The CDR3 has 15 amino acids. V lost 0 bases and J lost 6, with 13 bases in between. Germline V gives CDR1 MNHEY, CDR2 SVGAGI. CDR3 nucleotides: TGTGCCAGCAGTTACTCTTCAGAGGGGGGCGATACGCAGTATTTT. The encoded protein is CASSYSSEGGDTQYF.

The rearrangement links TRBV30 to TRBJ2-5; D gene unclear. The CDR3 has 13 amino acids. Trimming left V 3 bases short and J 2 bases short, with 10 bases between. From germline, CDR1 is GTSNPN and CDR2 SVGIG (reference sequence). DNA of the CDR3: TGTGCCTGGAGCCTGGAGCTTCAAGAGACCCAGTACTTC. It is translated as CAWSLELQETQYF.

CDR3 DNA sequence: TGTGCCCTTCAGCGGGGAAATTCACCCCTCCACTTT. It codes for CALQRGNSPLHF. This chain links TRBV6-1 with TRBJ1-6; D unresolved. The CDR3 runs to 12 residues. The V gene's germline CDR1 is MNHNS and CDR2 SASEGT. V lost 11 bases, J lost 7 bases, and 12 bases lay in between.

V and J are TRBV4-2 and TRBJ1-1; 8 positions agree with TRBD1. CDR1 is LGHNA and CDR2 is YNFKEQ in the germline V gene. The CDR3 is 14 residues long. Trimming removed 0 bases from V and 10 bases from J; junction bases left unmatched: 7. CDR3 in amino acids: CASSQESRGPLAFF. For the CDR3, the DNA is TGTGCCAGCAGCCAAGAGTCCAGGGGGCCGTTAGCTTTCTTT.

The chain employs TRBV20-1 and TRBJ2-5, with 13 bases matching TRBD2. Germline trimming cut 5 bases from V and 5 bases from J; bases unmatched to any gene: 5. CDR3 length: 14 amino acids. The V gene's germline CDR1 is DFQATT and CDR2 SNEGSKA (reference sequence). The CDR3 here is CSAPGLAGVETQYF. The CDR3 DNA follows: TGCAGTGCTCCCGGACTAGCGGGGGTGGAGACCCAGTACTTC.

This clonotype has more than one count but fewer than ten. This chain joins TRBV6-5 and TRBJ1-6, with 8 bases matching TRBD1. The V segment lost 4 bases and the J segment 9 bases; nucleotides outside the gene matches: 17. CDR1 and CDR2 (germline): MNHEY, SVGAGI. The CDR3 covers 18 residues. The CDR3 sequence: CASSSRQGRGPSGSPLHF. As DNA, the CDR3 is TGTGCCAGCAGTTCCCGACAGGGGCGCGGGCCGAGTGGTTCACCCCTCCACTTT.

V and J are TRBV10-3 and TRBJ2-1, with a weak D call TRBD2 (7 bases). The CDR3 sequence is 17 residues long. CDR1 ENHRY and CDR2 SYGVKD come from the germline V gene. V was cut by 2 bases and J by 2 bases, with 16 bases left in between. CDR3 DNA: TGTGCCATCAGTGAGGGGGACCGGGGGGCGACCTACAATGAGCAGTTCTTC. Residues: CAISEGDRGATYNEQFF.

The chain combines TRBV27 with TRBJ1-6; 8 bases are shared with TRBD1. J was trimmed by 7 bases and V by 2 bases; bases with no gene match: 7. This CDR3 region has 16 residues. Germline CDR1 MNHEY, CDR2 SMNVEV (reference sequence). CDR3 DNA: TGTGCCAGCAGTTTACCAAGCCCAGGGGGCAATTCACCCCTCCACTTT. It yields the protein CASSLPSPGGNSPLHF.